A selection of T cell receptor beta chains follows, all from one sample in a study of OX40 agonist ivuxolimab in advanced cancers. Produced via immunoSEQ multiplex PCR; TCRdb's table is partial and in-frame only. The sample has fewer than 90,000 clones; about 86% are singletons. The specimen was CD4+ or CD8+ T cells sorted from blood, collected in a trial of the OX40 agonist ivuxolimab. Source of these receptors: an adult with an advanced solid tumor such as melanoma, head and neck, liver or kidney cancer. Both conserved end residues are part of each CDR3. A D gene is named only where the DNA matches it firmly. Clone size appears in some rows only: once, few, many, or a class for an expanded clone.

>TRBV16|.|TRBD1|TRBJ1-4
CASSQPWDSTTNEKLFF
TGTGCCAGCAGCCAACCCTGGGACAGCACAACTAATGAAAAACTGTTTTTT
>TRBV18|.|.|TRBJ2-2
CASSLRVASNTGELFF
TGTGCCAGCTCGCTCAGGGTAGCCAGCAACACCGGGGAGCTGTTTTTT
>TRBV28|.|.|TRBJ1-5
CASSLANQPQHF
TGTGCCAGCAGTTTGGCGAATCAGCCCCAGCATTTT
>TRBV7-2|.|.|TRBJ1-2
CASSLTNYGYTF
TGTGCCAGCAGCTTAACGAACTATGGCTACACCTTC
>TRBV19|.|.|TRBJ2-1
CASSIDASGEQFF
TGTGCCAGTAGTATAGATGCTTCAGGGGAGCAGTTCTTC
>TRBV10-3|few|.|TRBJ2-3
CAISERGTDTQYF
TGTGCCATCAGTGAGCGCGGAACAGATACGCAGTATTTT
>TRBV9|.|TRBD1|TRBJ2-7
CASSPRDRGTDEQYF
TGTGCCAGCAGCCCCCGGGACAGGGGGACGGACGAGCAGTACTTC
>TRBV6-5|.|.|TRBJ1-5
CASSSVGREMGQPQHF
TGTGCCAGCAGTTCCGTGGGCAGGGAAATGGGTCAGCCCCAGCATTTT
>TRBV19|.|.|TRBJ2-5
CASSIDKRETQYF
TGTGCCAGTAGTATAGATAAGAGGGAGACCCAGTACTTC
>TRBV9|.|.|TRBJ2-2
CASNLNTGELFF
TGTGCCAGCAACCTAAACACCGGGGAGCTGTTTTTT
>TRBV7-9|.|TRBD1|TRBJ2-7
CASSLQGQGSGYF
TGTGCCAGCAGCTTACAAGGACAGGGGAGTGGGTACTTC
>TRBV7-3|few|TRBD1|TRBJ1-1
CASSPGRGDTEAFF
TGTGCCAGCAGCCCCGGCAGGGGGGACACTGAAGCTTTCTTT
>TRBV7-2|.|.|TRBJ2-7
CASTTNAGAGYEQYF
TGTGCCAGCACCACTAATGCTGGGGCCGGGTACGAGCAGTACTTC
>TRBV28|.|TRBD2|TRBJ2-2
CASSITGLAGEGTGELFF
TGTGCCAGCAGTATTACGGGACTAGCGGGAGAGGGGACCGGGGAGCTGTTTTTT
>TRBV7-9|few|TRBD1|TRBJ2-3
CASSPTTETGTDTDTQYF
TGTGCCAGCAGCCCTACAACCGAGACCGGGACAGACACAGATACGCAGTATTTT
>TRBV28|.|TRBD1|TRBJ2-3
CASSLGTGGADTQYF
TGTGCCAGCAGTTTAGGGACAGGGGGCGCAGATACGCAGTATTTT
>TRBV28|.|.|TRBJ1-4
CASSLGTFQLLDNEKLFF
TGTGCCAGCAGTTTAGGGACATTTCAACTATTGGATAATGAAAAACTGTTTTTT
>TRBV19|.|TRBD1|TRBJ2-2
CASSWDRGTGELFF
TGTGCCAGTAGTTGGGACAGAGGGACCGGGGAGCTGTTTTTT
>TRBV28|.|TRBD2|TRBJ2-5
CASSFSIGREETQYF
TGTGCCAGCAGTTTCTCGATAGGGAGGGAAGAGACCCAGTACTTC
>TRBV7-3|.|TRBD2|TRBJ2-1
CASSTFSGRSYNEQFF
TGTGCCAGCAGCACCTTTAGCGGGAGGTCCTACAATGAGCAGTTCTTC
>TRBV19|.|TRBD2|TRBJ2-5
CASSEVPGLDKETQYF
TGTGCCAGTAGTGAAGTTCCGGGACTAGATAAAGAGACCCAGTACTTC
>TRBV15|few|TRBD2|TRBJ2-3
CATSLRLAGRTDTQYF
TGTGCCACCAGTCTTAGACTAGCGGGCAGAACAGATACGCAGTATTTT
>TRBV15|.|.|TRBJ2-1
CATSREAGLAFNEQFF
TGTGCCACCAGCAGAGAAGCGGGTCTAGCGTTCAATGAGCAGTTCTTC
>TRBV30|.|.|TRBJ2-7
CAWSLLNEQYF
TGTGCCTGGAGTTTGCTTAACGAGCAGTACTTC
>TRBV5-6|few|.|TRBJ1-4
CASSSYTQAALEKLFF
TGTGCCAGCAGCTCCTATACCCAGGCGGCATTAGAAAAACTGTTTTTT
>TRBV30|.|.|TRBJ2-6
CAWRTPGANVLTF
TGTGCCTGGAGGACGCCTGGGGCCAACGTCCTGACTTTC
>TRBV7-3|.|.|TRBJ1-3
CASSLGVGNTIYF
TGTGCCAGCAGCTTGGGCGTTGGAAACACCATATATTTT
>TRBV27|.|TRBD1|TRBJ1-4
CASSPSTGRWEKLFF
TGTGCCAGCAGTCCGTCGACAGGGAGATGGGAAAAACTGTTTTTT
>TRBV5-1|.|.|TRBJ1-1
CASSLEAANTEAFF
TGCGCCAGCAGCTTGGAGGCGGCGAACACTGAAGCTTTCTTT
>TRBV14|.|.|TRBJ1-1
CASSPSAVEFEAFF
TGTGCCAGCAGCCCGTCGGCGGTTGAATTTGAAGCTTTCTTT
>TRBV19|.|TRBD2|TRBJ2-7
CASSSGRAYEQYF
TGTGCCAGTAGTAGCGGGAGGGCCTACGAGCAGTACTTC
>TRBV30|once|.|TRBJ2-1
CAWTTGDNEQFF
TGTGCCTGGACCACGGGCGACAATGAGCAGTTCTTC
>TRBV5-1|.|.|TRBJ2-5
CASSFSGNRETQYF
TGCGCCAGCAGCTTTTCGGGCAACCGAGAGACCCAGTACTTC
>TRBV30|.|.|TRBJ1-4
CAWSRGAGEKLFF
TGTGCCTGGAGTCGAGGGGCGGGGGAAAAACTGTTTTTT
>TRBV27|few|.|TRBJ1-2
CASTLGPGYGYTF
TGTGCCAGCACCCTCGGACCGGGGTACGGCTACACCTTC
>TRBV4-2|.|.|TRBJ2-5
CASSQEAGDRRYF
TGTGCCAGCAGCCAAGAGGCGGGGGACAGGAGGTACTTC
>TRBV7-8|.|.|TRBJ2-7
CASSRALFEQYF
TGTGCCAGCAGCCGGGCTCTCTTCGAGCAGTACTTC